The clone carrying this T cell receptor beta chain showed up just a few times. Regions amplified from RNA transcripts were the TCR beta CDR3 regions. In the first-round RT-PCR of the TCR CDR3, the HTBI primer set was used. TCRdb redid the calling of the multiplex PCR reads with MiXCR, one entry per CDR3 protein. This sample carries over 700,000 distinct CDR3 sequences, about two fifths of them seen once, and the ten largest clones take 7% to 10%. This CDR3 has 16 residues. Trimming shortened V by 1 base and J by 0 bases, and 7 bases separated the two germline ends. The germline V gene encodes CDR1 SGHVS and CDR2 FQNEAQ. Investigators excluded patients with uncontrolled infection, other autoimmune disease, pregnancy or lactation. These data belong to a study of T cells in Graves' hyperthyroidism and ophthalmopathy.

The specimen was blood. V and J are TRBV7-8 and TRBJ1-6; the D is unclear. This sequence was found in a man aged 18 to 30 with Graves' hyperthyroidism. CDR3 DNA sequence: TGTGCCAGCAGCTTAGAAGTCGTCTCCTATAATTCACCCCTCCACTTT. Protein sequence: CASSLEVVSYNSPLHF.